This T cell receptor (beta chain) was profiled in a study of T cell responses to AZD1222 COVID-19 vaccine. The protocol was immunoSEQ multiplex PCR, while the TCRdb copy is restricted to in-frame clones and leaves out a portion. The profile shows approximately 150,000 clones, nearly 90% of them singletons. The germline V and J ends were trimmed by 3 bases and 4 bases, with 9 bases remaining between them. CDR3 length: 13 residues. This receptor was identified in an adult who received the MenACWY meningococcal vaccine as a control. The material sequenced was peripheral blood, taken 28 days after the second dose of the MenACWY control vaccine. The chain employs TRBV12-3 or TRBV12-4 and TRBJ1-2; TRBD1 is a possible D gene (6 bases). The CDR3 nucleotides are TGTGCCAGCAGTTTTGGGGGGGCCTATGGCTACACCTTC. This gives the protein CASSFGGAYGYTF.